Below, 9 T cell receptor beta chains from the same sample are listed, as sequenced in a study of identical twins. Each CDR3 protein is one row after TCRdb ran MiXCR on the 5' RACE reads. The sample shows under 450,000 distinct CDR3 sequences, approximately 18% of them seen only once. Sequencing used naive T cells sorted from blood. Receptors originate from a man aged 45-65 years in good health.

This clonotype was recorded many times. The rearrangement joins TRBV20-1 to TRBJ2-4; 8 nucleotides line up with TRBD2. Germline-derived CDR1 and CDR2 are DFQATT and SNEGSKA (reference sequence). The CDR3 spans 16 residues. The V gene end was trimmed by 5 bases and the J gene end by 5 bases; junction bases not matched to a gene: 14. The CDR3 region has the DNA TGCAGTGCTGGAAGGACGACGGGGGGGCCAGAAAACATTCAGTACTTC. Its translation: CSAGRTTGGPENIQYF.

This clonotype was seen a few times. The chain combines TRBV9 with TRBJ2-3; D could derive from TRBD1 or TRBD2 (6 bases each). The V gene's germline CDR1 is SGDLS and CDR2 YYNGEE. The V end was cut by 2 bases, the J end by 4 bases, with 14 bases between. This CDR3 region has 15 residues. CDR3 region: CASSVSPGEADTQYF. The CDR3 DNA is TGTGCCAGCAGCGTCTCGCCAGGGGAGGCAGATACGCAGTATTTT. Based on the CDR3 plus reference TRBV9 and TRBJ2-3, the full variable domain is DSGVTQTPKHLITATGQRVTLRCSPRSGDLSVYWYQQSLDQGLQFLIQYYNGEERAKGNILERFSAQQFPDLHSELNLSSLELGDSALYFCASSVSPGEADTQYFGPGTRLTVL.

Only a few counts were recorded for this clonotype. The chain employs TRBV28 and TRBJ2-7, with TRBD2 matching 10 bases. Losses at the gene ends were 1 base for V and 3 bases for J; bases not matched to a gene: 3. The CDR3 runs 15 residues. Germline assignment: CDR1 MDHEN and CDR2 SYDVKM. This chain's CDR3 is CASSLYTSGVYEQYF. The CDR3 nucleotides read TGTGCCAGCAGTTTATACACTAGCGGGGTCTACGAGCAGTACTTC.

The DNA for the CDR3 is TGTGCCAGCAGCTTAGGGACAGGGGCGAGGAGTTCACCCCTCCACTTT. Its translation: CASSLGTGARSSPLHF. The chain carries TRBV7-6 and TRBJ1-6; 9 bases fit TRBD1. In germline, CDR1 is SGHVS, CDR2 FNYEAQ. The CDR3 contains 16 residues. V trimming: 1 base; J trimming: 9 bases; junction bases outside the gene matches: 7.

On this clonotype: This may be a read error, as it is one base from a much larger clone. The V call is TRBV4-2, the J call TRBJ1-1; tentatively, D is TRBD1 (5 bases). The CDR3 sequence is 18 residues long. Trimming cost V 1 base and J 4 bases, with 22 bases left between them. Germline CDR1 LGHNA, CDR2 YNFKEQ. The CDR3: CASSQGSSLQGMSTEAFF. CDR3 sequence (DNA): TGTGCCAGCAGCCAAGGATCTTCGCTGCAGGGAATGAGCACTGAAGCTTTCTTT.

The V gene is TRBV24-1, the J gene TRBJ2-1, with TRBD2 identical over 7 bases. V shed 4 bases, J shed 1 base, and the junction held 6 bases outside the gene matches. This CDR3 is built from 16 residues. The germline V gene encodes CDR1 KGHDR and CDR2 SFDVKD. CDR3 loop: CATSDKSGVSYNEQFF. In DNA, the CDR3 is TGTGCCACCAGTGACAAAAGCGGGGTTTCCTACAATGAGCAGTTCTTC.

The chain carries TRBV7-9 and TRBJ1-2, with D perhaps matching TRBD1 (5 bases). The CDR3 extends over 13 amino acids. The V end lost 5 bases, the J end lost 7 bases, and 14 bases lay between the germline ends. Germline V gene lookup returns CDR1 SEHNR and CDR2 FQNEAQ (reference sequence). Here the CDR3 DNA reads TGTGCCAGCAGCCCCGGGTCGAGGGGTGGCTACACCTTC. As protein: CASSPGSRGGYTF.

The genes are TRBV12-3 or TRBV12-4 and TRBJ2-2; 7 positions match TRBD2. The CDR3 contains 17 residues. With V trimmed by 0 bases and J by 2 bases, 6 bases remained unmatched. CDR3 in amino acids: CASSLARLAVNTGELFF. The CDR3 region has the DNA TGTGCCAGCAGTTTAGCCAGGCTAGCGGTTAACACCGGGGAGCTGTTTTTT.

This clonotype appeared a few times. The V and J genes are TRBV28 and TRBJ1-6; D unclear. V shed 6 bases and J shed 5 bases, with 8 bases lying between them. Germline V CDR1 and CDR2: MDHEN, SYDVKM. CDR3 size: 13 residues. CDR3 coding DNA: TGTGCCAGCAGGAGATTCGATAATTCACCCCTCCACTTT. This sequence encodes CASRRFDNSPLHF.